The 12 T cell receptor beta chains given below trace back to one sample, sequenced in a study of blood T cell repertoires in COVID-19. Sequencing used immunoSEQ multiplex PCR; TCRdb keeps in-frame clones, though not all of them. The data show 350,000 to 450,000 clones, roughly nine tenths seen once. Material: PBMCs or T cells enriched from blood (not recorded which). These receptors all come from a woman in her forties who had been exposed to COVID-19.

This chain connects TRBV18 to TRBJ2-1; D perhaps matches TRBD1 (6 bases). Germline CDR1 reads KGHSH; CDR2 reads LQKENI. V shed 2 bases and J shed 1 base, with 12 bases lying between them. CDR3 length equals 16 residues. The CDR3 DNA reads TGTGCCAGCTCACCAAGAACAGGGTTATCCTACAATGAGCAGTTCTTC. It translates to CASSPRTGLSYNEQFF.

This rearrangement joins TRBV7-2 to TRBJ1-5, with TRBD1 matching 8 bases. V was pared by 3 bases and J by 7 bases, with 5 bases of the junction left unmatched. This CDR3 contains 14 residues. The germline V gene has CDR1 SGHTA and CDR2 FQGNSA. The CDR3 nucleotides read TGTGCCAGCAGCTTCGGACAGGGTGGACAGCCCCAGCATTTT. It encodes CASSFGQGGQPQHF.

The table lists this clone with a count of one. The V call is TRBV5-1, the J call TRBJ1-2, with D perhaps TRBD1 (5 bases). The CDR3 is 15 residues long. Germline CDR1 is SGHRS and CDR2 is YFSETQ. Trimming took off 0 bases at V and 5 bases at J, with 14 bases between the two ends. CDR3 in amino acids: CASSLDGRAIYGYTF. Here the CDR3 DNA reads TGCGCCAGCAGCTTGGATGGCAGGGCGATATATGGCTACACCTTC.

V gene TRBV7-8 combines with J gene TRBJ2-1, with 14 bases identical to TRBD2. Unmatched junction bases numbered 21, after V lost 8 bases and J lost 6 bases. The germline V gene encodes CDR1 SGHVS and CDR2 FQNEAQ. The CDR3 loop spans 20 amino acids. Here the CDR3 reads CASGRGGTSGGDWGSNEQFF. CDR3 in DNA: TGTGCCAGCGGCCGAGGGGGGACTAGCGGGGGCGATTGGGGGTCCAATGAGCAGTTCTTC.

The chain uses TRBV3-1 (or the pseudogene TRBV3-2) and TRBJ1-1, with D perhaps TRBD1 (5 bases). CDR1 is LGHDT and CDR2 is YNNKEL in the germline V gene (reference sequence). The V and J ends lost 1 base and 5 bases respectively, with 11 bases between them. The CDR3 consists of 14 residues. The CDR3 spells CASSQARGRTEAFF. CDR3 DNA: TGTGCCAGCAGCCAAGCCCGGGGGAGGACTGAAGCTTTCTTT.

The chain uses TRBV5-1 and TRBJ2-2; 10 positions agree with TRBD2. V lost 1 base and J lost 2; bases outside the gene matches: 8. Per germline, CDR1 SGHRS and CDR2 YFSETQ. The CDR3 length is 18 residues. This CDR3 is CASSLLSASGSNTGELFF. CDR3 DNA: TGCGCCAGCAGCTTGCTTTCGGCTAGCGGGAGCAACACCGGGGAGCTGTTTTTT.

This chain uses TRBV10-1 with TRBJ1-5; possibly TRBD1 for D (5 bases). Germline CDR1 WNHNN, CDR2 SYGVQD (reference sequence). This CDR3 has 19 amino acids. Trimming left V 0 bases short and J 4 bases short, with 22 bases between. CDR3 DNA: TGCGCCAGCAGTGAGTCGAAATCGCCCTTTACAGGCTGGAATCAGCCCCAGCATTTT. It specifies CASSESKSPFTGWNQPQHF.

The chain is built from TRBV5-4 and TRBJ1-2; D unclear. The CDR3 is 16 amino acids. Per germline, CDR1 SGHNT and CDR2 YYREEE (reference sequence). Trimming took off 2 bases at V and 0 bases at J, with 14 bases between the two ends. Written as DNA, the CDR3 is TGTGCCAGCAGCTTCGAATGGACCGGGGCTAACTATGGCTACACCTTC. This codes for CASSFEWTGANYGYTF.

This clone was counted once. The chain recombines TRBV7-3 with TRBJ2-5; TRBD2 is a possible D gene (6 bases). Germline V gene sequence: CDR1 SGHTA, CDR2 FQGTGA. V was shortened by 5 bases and J by 6 bases, with 16 bases between the two germline ends. This CDR3 comprises 14 residues. CDR3 in amino acids: CASSPGDERKTQYF. The CDR3 nucleotides are TGTGCCAGCAGCCCGGGGGACGAGAGAAAGACCCAGTACTTC.

CDR3 residues: CASSPPGKNTEAFF. CDR3 nucleotides: TGTGCCAGCAGCCCCCCAGGGAAGAACACTGAAGCTTTCTTT. The V and J genes are TRBV11-2 and TRBJ1-1; the D gene is possibly TRBD1 (5 bases). The V end was cut by 5 bases, the J end by 1 base, with 11 bases between. Germline CDR1 SGHAT, CDR2 FQNNGV. The CDR3 has 14 residues. The variable domain in full, completed from reference TRBV11-2 and TRBJ1-1, reads EAGVAQSPRYKIIEKRQSVAFWCNPISGHATLYWYQQILGQGPKLLIQFQNNGVVDDSQLPKDRFSAERLKGVDSTLKIQPAKLEDSAVYLCASSPPGKNTEAFFGQGTRLTVV.

This clone showed up just once. V gene TRBV6-1 combines with J gene TRBJ1-3; 8 bases are shared with TRBD1. CDR1 MNHNS and CDR2 SASEGT come from the germline V gene. The CDR3 is 15 residues long. V gave up 3 bases and J gave up 5 bases; unmatched junction bases: 6. In DNA form, the CDR3 reads TGTGCCAGCAGTGACAGGGGGCTATCTAGAAACACCATATATTTT. Its translation is CASSDRGLSRNTIYF.

This sequence joins TRBV6-5 and TRBJ2-1; 13 bases are a match to TRBD2. With 2 bases clipped from V and 8 bases from J, the junction kept 3 bases outside the gene matches. The germline gives CDR1 MNHEY, CDR2 SVGAGI. The CDR3 has 15 residues. CDR3 amino acids: CASSYRGLAGDEQFF. Here the CDR3 DNA reads TGTGCCAGCAGTTACCGCGGACTAGCGGGGGATGAGCAGTTCTTC.